This is a list of T cell receptor beta chains from one sample in a study of a mutant IDH1 vaccine in newly diagnosed glioma. Data came from immunoSEQ multiplex PCR; TCRdb stores just in-frame clones and leaves some out. This table has some 67,000 clones, 80% to 90% appearing once. The sequenced sample was peripheral blood mononuclear cells (PBMCs), obtained from a glioma patient treated with radiotherapy, temozolomide or both. These receptors came from a young woman with glioma. Some clones in this sample may be carry-over from other donors' samples. Each CDR3 is given with its conserved first and last residue. The order of the fields is V gene, D gene, clone size, J gene, CDR3 DNA, CDR3 protein. D genes are given only for firm matches. The size of a clone is reported for some rows only, either as once, few or many, or as a class for expanded clones.

v_call: TRBV18; d_call: TRBD2; clone_size: few; j_call: TRBJ2-3; cdr3_nt: TGTGCCAGCTCACCACGGAGCGGGGGCACAGATACGCAGTATTTT; cdr3_aa: CASSPRSGGTDTQYF
v_call: TRBV7-2; d_call: TRBD2; clone_size: .; j_call: TRBJ2-7; cdr3_nt: TGTGCCAGCAGCTCCGGACTAGCGGGCGAGCAGTACTTC; cdr3_aa: CASSSGLAGEQYF
v_call: TRBV2; d_call: .; clone_size: .; j_call: TRBJ1-4; cdr3_nt: TGTGCCAGCAGTGTAGGGATTCTTGGACTGTTTTTT; cdr3_aa: CASSVGILGLFF
v_call: TRBV19; d_call: .; clone_size: few; j_call: TRBJ1-1; cdr3_nt: TGTGCCAGTAGTATCTTGGGGGACACTGAAGCTTTCTTT; cdr3_aa: CASSILGDTEAFF
v_call: TRBV4-1; d_call: .; clone_size: .; j_call: TRBJ2-5; cdr3_nt: TGCGCCAGCAGCCGTGGACTTCAAGAGACCCAGTACTTC; cdr3_aa: CASSRGLQETQYF
v_call: TRBV4-2; d_call: TRBD1; clone_size: once; j_call: TRBJ2-3; cdr3_nt: TGTGCCAGCAGCCAAGGGGAAACAGGGGTTAGAGATACGCAGTATTTT; cdr3_aa: CASSQGETGVRDTQYF
v_call: TRBV11-2; d_call: .; clone_size: .; j_call: TRBJ2-4; cdr3_nt: TGTGCCAGCAGCTTAGTCCGGGAAGGGTACATTCAGTACTTC; cdr3_aa: CASSLVREGYIQYF
v_call: TRBV29-1; d_call: .; clone_size: once; j_call: TRBJ2-5; cdr3_nt: TGCAGCGTGAAGGCGGGAGAGACCCAGTACTTC; cdr3_aa: CSVKAGETQYF
v_call: TRBV6-1; d_call: .; clone_size: .; j_call: TRBJ2-7; cdr3_nt: TGTGCCAGCAGATTAGCAGAGCAGTACTTC; cdr3_aa: CASRLAEQYF
v_call: TRBV19; d_call: .; clone_size: .; j_call: TRBJ2-2; cdr3_nt: TGTGCCAGTAGTATTCAGGGAACCAGCGCCGGGGAGCTGTTTTTT; cdr3_aa: CASSIQGTSAGELFF
v_call: TRBV9; d_call: .; clone_size: .; j_call: TRBJ1-2; cdr3_nt: TGTGCCAGCAACAGCCCAGGCGGTGTTCAGAACTATGGCTACACCTTC; cdr3_aa: CASNSPGGVQNYGYTF
v_call: TRBV15; d_call: TRBD2; clone_size: few; j_call: TRBJ2-1; cdr3_nt: TGTGCCACCAGTCAAGGCGGGGGGCAAGGTGAGCAGTTCTTC; cdr3_aa: CATSQGGGQGEQFF
v_call: TRBV5-1; d_call: TRBD2; clone_size: few; j_call: TRBJ2-7; cdr3_nt: TGCGCCAGCAGTCGTCCCGGGACTACCTACTACGAGCAGTACTTC; cdr3_aa: CASSRPGTTYYEQYF
v_call: TRBV20-1; d_call: .; clone_size: .; j_call: TRBJ2-1; cdr3_nt: TGCAGTGACGCTCTGATCGGTGAGCAGTTCTTC; cdr3_aa: CSDALIGEQFF
v_call: TRBV30; d_call: .; clone_size: few; j_call: TRBJ1-1; cdr3_nt: TGTGCCTGGACCGATAACACTGAAGCTTTCTTT; cdr3_aa: CAWTDNTEAFF
v_call: TRBV25-1; d_call: .; clone_size: .; j_call: TRBJ1-1; cdr3_nt: TGTGCCAGCACCGGACTAACCTACACTGAAGCTTTCTTT; cdr3_aa: CASTGLTYTEAFF
v_call: TRBV12-5; d_call: .; clone_size: once; j_call: TRBJ1-1; cdr3_nt: TGTGCTAGTGGTTTCCAGGGTCCCGTTGAAGCTTTCTTT; cdr3_aa: CASGFQGPVEAFF
v_call: TRBV10-1; d_call: .; clone_size: .; j_call: TRBJ2-7; cdr3_nt: TGCGCCAGCAGTGAAGGGGTTCACGAGCAGTACTTC; cdr3_aa: CASSEGVHEQYF
v_call: TRBV6-1; d_call: .; clone_size: .; j_call: TRBJ2-5; cdr3_nt: TGTGCCAGCAGTGAGAGCTGGGGGTCGGGGGAGACCCAGTACTTC; cdr3_aa: CASSESWGSGETQYF
v_call: TRBV10-2; d_call: .; clone_size: .; j_call: TRBJ1-1; cdr3_nt: TGCGCCAGCAGTGAGTCTAGCTCTGAAGCTTTCTTT; cdr3_aa: CASSESSSEAFF
v_call: TRBV11-3; d_call: .; clone_size: .; j_call: TRBJ2-7; cdr3_nt: TGTGCCAGCAGCTTAGAGGAGGTCTCCTACGAGCAGTACTTC; cdr3_aa: CASSLEEVSYEQYF
v_call: TRBV5-4; d_call: .; clone_size: once; j_call: TRBJ1-2; cdr3_nt: TGTGCCAGCAGCCTGGGGGCAGGGACTAACTATGGCTACACCTTC; cdr3_aa: CASSLGAGTNYGYTF
v_call: TRBV4-2; d_call: .; clone_size: .; j_call: TRBJ1-4; cdr3_nt: TGTGCCAGCAGCCACAAAGGGGAAGATGAAAAACTGTTTTTT; cdr3_aa: CASSHKGEDEKLFF
v_call: TRBV6-5; d_call: .; clone_size: few; j_call: TRBJ1-1; cdr3_nt: TGTGCCAGCAGTCTCAAAGGACGGTGGAACACTGAAGCTTTCTTT; cdr3_aa: CASSLKGRWNTEAFF
v_call: TRBV6-6; d_call: TRBD1; clone_size: .; j_call: TRBJ1-2; cdr3_nt: TGTGCCAGCAGTCCCCGGGACAGCTCTTTTGGCTACACCTTC; cdr3_aa: CASSPRDSSFGYTF
v_call: TRBV6-5; d_call: TRBD1; clone_size: .; j_call: TRBJ2-7; cdr3_nt: TGTGCCAGCAGTTACTCGAGAGACAGGGGGCTCTACGAGCAGTACTTC; cdr3_aa: CASSYSRDRGLYEQYF
v_call: TRBV7-7; d_call: TRBD1; clone_size: .; j_call: TRBJ2-5; cdr3_nt: TGTGCTAGCAGCAAAGGGGACAGGGATCAAGAGACCCAGTACTTC; cdr3_aa: CASSKGDRDQETQYF
v_call: TRBV6-1; d_call: .; clone_size: .; j_call: TRBJ2-3; cdr3_nt: TGTGCCAGCAGTGAATCGTGGAGGGTTGCAGATACGCAGTATTTT; cdr3_aa: CASSESWRVADTQYF
v_call: TRBV30; d_call: TRBD1; clone_size: few; j_call: TRBJ1-4; cdr3_nt: TGTGCCTGGAGTGTGGGACAGATTGAAAAACTGTTTTTT; cdr3_aa: CAWSVGQIEKLFF
v_call: TRBV6-5; d_call: TRBD1; clone_size: .; j_call: TRBJ1-1; cdr3_nt: TGTGCCAGCAGTTACTCTCAGGGGGCTTTGAACACTGAAGCTTTCTTT; cdr3_aa: CASSYSQGALNTEAFF
v_call: TRBV13; d_call: .; clone_size: .; j_call: TRBJ2-7; cdr3_nt: TGTGCCAGCAGCCGTGATTCCTACGAGCAGTACTTC; cdr3_aa: CASSRDSYEQYF
v_call: TRBV2; d_call: .; clone_size: .; j_call: TRBJ1-1; cdr3_nt: TGTGCCAGCAGGAAGAGTATGAACACTGAAGCTTTCTTT; cdr3_aa: CASRKSMNTEAFF
v_call: TRBV11-2; d_call: TRBD1; clone_size: .; j_call: TRBJ1-6; cdr3_nt: TGTGCCAGCAGCTTAACCGGGACAGGAAATTCACCCCTCCACTTT; cdr3_aa: CASSLTGTGNSPLHF
v_call: TRBV25-1; d_call: .; clone_size: .; j_call: TRBJ2-3; cdr3_nt: TGTGCCAGCAGTGGTACCGGGACCGGCACAGATACGCAGTATTTT; cdr3_aa: CASSGTGTGTDTQYF
v_call: TRBV14; d_call: TRBD1; clone_size: .; j_call: TRBJ1-4; cdr3_nt: TGTGCCAGCAGCCAGGACAGGGCTAGCACTAATGAAAAACTGTTTTTT; cdr3_aa: CASSQDRASTNEKLFF
v_call: TRBV27; d_call: TRBD2; clone_size: .; j_call: TRBJ2-7; cdr3_nt: TGTGCCAGCAGTTTCGCGGGGGGGGGCGAGCAGTACTTC; cdr3_aa: CASSFAGGGEQYF
v_call: TRBV6-1; d_call: TRBD1; clone_size: .; j_call: TRBJ1-1; cdr3_nt: TGTGCCAGCAGTGAAAACGGGGACAGGGGGCTGAACACTGAAGCTTTCTTT; cdr3_aa: CASSENGDRGLNTEAFF
v_call: TRBV2; d_call: .; clone_size: .; j_call: TRBJ1-1; cdr3_nt: TGTGCCAGCAGCCCCGGCACTGAAGCTTTCTTT; cdr3_aa: CASSPGTEAFF
v_call: TRBV29-1; d_call: .; clone_size: .; j_call: TRBJ1-1; cdr3_nt: TGCAGCGTCGCAATCGACCTGAACACTGAAGCTTTCTTT; cdr3_aa: CSVAIDLNTEAFF
v_call: TRBV11-3; d_call: TRBD2; clone_size: .; j_call: TRBJ2-2; cdr3_nt: TGTGCCAGCAGCCCGTGGACTAGCGGAGAAGCCGGGGAGCTGTTTTTT; cdr3_aa: CASSPWTSGEAGELFF
v_call: TRBV20-1; d_call: .; clone_size: .; j_call: TRBJ1-2; cdr3_nt: TGCAGTGCTAGGTTCCAGGGAGGCTACACCTTC; cdr3_aa: CSARFQGGYTF
v_call: TRBV29-1; d_call: TRBD1; clone_size: few; j_call: TRBJ1-1; cdr3_nt: TGCAGCGGGTCTTACGGGACAGTGAACACTGAAGCTTTCTTT; cdr3_aa: CSGSYGTVNTEAFF
v_call: TRBV27; d_call: TRBD1; clone_size: .; j_call: TRBJ1-1; cdr3_nt: TGTGCCAGCAGTTTCGGGGACAGGGTGAACACTGAAGCTTTCTTT; cdr3_aa: CASSFGDRVNTEAFF
v_call: TRBV6-5; d_call: TRBD1; clone_size: .; j_call: TRBJ1-3; cdr3_nt: TGTGCCAGCAGTTACTTGCACAGGGGGCCTGGAAACACCATATATTTT; cdr3_aa: CASSYLHRGPGNTIYF
v_call: TRBV7-9; d_call: .; clone_size: .; j_call: TRBJ2-7; cdr3_nt: TGTGCCAGCAGCTTAGGGGAAAGGGTCTACGAGCAGTACTTC; cdr3_aa: CASSLGERVYEQYF
v_call: TRBV30; d_call: .; clone_size: .; j_call: TRBJ2-1; cdr3_nt: TGTGCCTGGAGTGTATCTCGAGCGTGGGGAAATGAGCAGTTCTTC; cdr3_aa: CAWSVSRAWGNEQFF
v_call: TRBV7-7; d_call: TRBD2; clone_size: .; j_call: TRBJ2-2; cdr3_nt: TGTGCTAGCAGCTTAAACTCCGGACTAGCCCGCACCGGGGAGCTGTTTTTT; cdr3_aa: CASSLNSGLARTGELFF
v_call: TRBV28; d_call: .; clone_size: .; j_call: TRBJ1-2; cdr3_nt: TGTGCCAGCAGTCCGATCAGGGGCGGGCTCTATGGCTACACCTTC; cdr3_aa: CASSPIRGGLYGYTF
v_call: TRBV13; d_call: .; clone_size: .; j_call: TRBJ1-1; cdr3_nt: TGTGCCAGCAGCTTAGCCCAGGGGCTGGCTTTCTTT; cdr3_aa: CASSLAQGLAFF
v_call: TRBV30; d_call: TRBD2; clone_size: .; j_call: TRBJ2-7; cdr3_nt: TGTGCCTGGAGTCCAGCGGGAATTGCCTCCTACGAGCAGTACTTC; cdr3_aa: CAWSPAGIASYEQYF
v_call: TRBV4-3; d_call: .; clone_size: .; j_call: TRBJ2-6; cdr3_nt: TGCGCCAGCAGCCAAAGATTAGGGGGGACAGTTAACTCTGGGGCCAACGTCCTGACTTTC; cdr3_aa: CASSQRLGGTVNSGANVLTF
v_call: TRBV9; d_call: .; clone_size: .; j_call: TRBJ1-2; cdr3_nt: TGTGCCAGCAGCGTAGCCCCGGGAGTGGGTGGCTACACCTTC; cdr3_aa: CASSVAPGVGGYTF
v_call: TRBV9; d_call: .; clone_size: .; j_call: TRBJ2-1; cdr3_nt: TGTGCCAGCAGCGTAGAGGGAGCAGCCGGGCCTTACAATGAGCAGTTCTTC; cdr3_aa: CASSVEGAAGPYNEQFF
v_call: TRBV6-5; d_call: .; clone_size: .; j_call: TRBJ1-2; cdr3_nt: TGTGCCAGCAGTTTCGACGGTCGAGGGCCCTATGGCTACACCTTC; cdr3_aa: CASSFDGRGPYGYTF
v_call: TRBV5-4; d_call: .; clone_size: .; j_call: TRBJ2-5; cdr3_nt: TGTGCCAGCAGCTTAAAAGGGGGGGTAGGGGAGACCCAGTACTTC; cdr3_aa: CASSLKGGVGETQYF